This paragraph reports one TCR beta chain. This clone was seen just once. This clone's antigen is unknown. Base-call qualities are not available, and no considerably larger clone is one nucleotide away. These data come from a study of T cell responses to AZD1222 COVID-19 vaccine (dated by TCRdb to the early 2020s). Describing the broader study: Because spike-specific TCR depth and breadth did not differ between the two schedules, AZD1222 recipients who got a second dose at roughly 4 weeks were pooled with those who got a second dose at roughly 12 weeks. TCR sequencing was performed for roughly 240 trial participants, of whom around 200 were given two doses of AZD1222 and 26 were given two doses of MenACWY control vaccine. Trial participants were enrolled into age subgroups of 18-55, 56-69 and 70-plus years, which contained around 140, 26 and 57 TCR-sequenced participants, respectively.

Points the paper makes about the study in general: The whole spike protein was spanned by vaccine-associated CD4 TCRs, and dominant responses were seen in regions 160-218 and 743-854. Most participants were white British and females outnumbered males, and the authors suggested that clonal diversity may have been underestimated. After two AZD1222 doses, both the breadth and the depth of spike-specific TCRs were significantly higher than at day 0 and than in MenACWY recipients. Conclusions about previously exposed vaccinees are limited because only a handful of AZD1222 recipients were SARS-CoV-2 seropositive at baseline. Reportedly, almost half of the unique spike-specific TCRs recognized epitopes lying outside the regions that are mutated in the B.1.351 and B.1.1.7 variants. The 56-69-year group was small, and its depth increase did not reach significance, likely because of low power. Because no day 14 peak-response samples were available, the repertoires could be characterized only after the peak T cell response.

V gives up 5 bases and J gives up 5 bases, and the segment between their germline ends measures 9 bases. Based on the germline V gene, the CDR1 and CDR2 sequences are ENHRY and SYGVKD. The CDR3 holds 12 amino acids from the cysteine to the phenylalanine. The only DNA kept is the CDR3, 36 bases in frame from the first base. The CDR3 regions of human TCRbeta chains were analyzed by immunosequencing. Per the authors' processing: Repertoire TCRs were checked for matches against a reference library of SARS-CoV-2-specific TCRs that had been generated using the MIRA antigen-specificity platform. Breadth was defined as the fraction of unique TCRs that were SARS-CoV-2-associated, and depth was defined as the fraction of total T cells that were SARS-CoV-2-associated. Using the MIRA data, each spike-specific TCR was mapped to the spike region that the TCR reacts to and placed in a CD4 or CD8 class. Log10-transformed breadth and depth values were compared by one-way ANOVA with Sidak's multiple comparisons tests. The clones in this table, taken by TCRdb from immuneACCESS, are in-frame only. Not every clone is retained; where verified, under half of the shortfall comes from an unresolved V gene, and the cause of the rest is unknown. V, J and clone size are those of that table, while D and trimming were read from the DNA. This sample holds 100,000 to 150,000 clones; 90% were observed only once. The top ten clonotypes cover 6.5% to 8.5% of the sample.

Reading the label with the study, this specimen's time point is: baseline before first vaccination. Samples from vaccinated people were obtained from the UK trials COV001 and COV002, which included a single-blind randomized controlled phase 2/3 trial of AZD1222 (ChAdOx1 nCoV-19) in healthy adults. For TCRbeta chain sequencing, PBMC samples from trial participants were taken at day 0 and at day 28 after the second dose. The starting material was peripheral blood, obtained on day 0 of AZD1222 vaccination. The chain uses TRBV10-3 and TRBJ1-1, with no confidently assigned D gene. The receptor comes from an adult in good health. The CDR3 has the sequence CAISPFETEAFF. In nucleotide form, the sequence is TGTGCCATCAGTCCATTTGAAACTGAAGCTTTCTTT.